Listed here are 30 T cell receptor beta chains from one sample, sequenced in a study of CD8+CD57+ T cells in acquired aplastic anemia. The authors sequenced patients whose flow cytometry had shown CD8+CD57+ cell expansion. According to the study, genomic DNA was the template for TCR beta VDJ and CDR3 profiling. TCRdb passed the reads through MiXCR, listing each CDR3 protein once. Of approximately 300,000 distinct CDR3 sequences in the sample, under 65% are singletons; the top ten hold approximately 1.2%. Specimen: sorted CD4+, CD8+, or CD8+CD57+ T cells (not recorded which) from PBMCs. These receptor sequences come from a human donor with aplastic anemia.

V usage is TRBV20-1 and J usage is TRBJ2-7; TRBD2 matches at 10 bases. There are 13 residues in the CDR3. Germline V gives CDR1 DFQATT, CDR2 SNEGSKA (reference sequence). V dropped 3 bases and J dropped 6; count of bases not matched to a gene: 5. This chain's CDR3 is CSASSGRAREQYF. The DNA of the CDR3 is TGCAGTGCTAGCAGCGGGAGGGCCCGCGAGCAGTACTTC.

In its sample, this clonotype was seen once. The CDR3 loop reads CSASGFSYNEQFF. In DNA form, the CDR3 reads TGCAGTGCTAGCGGTTTCTCCTACAATGAGCAGTTCTTC. The J gene is TRBJ2-1, the V gene TRBV20-1; D unclear. Looked up from germline, CDR1 is DFQATT and CDR2 is SNEGSKA (reference sequence). Trimming took off 3 bases at V and 0 bases at J, with 6 bases between the two ends. The CDR3 has 13 amino acids.

In this sample, this clonotype turned up many times. V gene TRBV19 combines with J gene TRBJ2-2, with 7 bases lining up with TRBD1. After removal of 8 bases from V and 0 bases from J, the junction contained 6 bases not matched to a gene. This CDR3 comprises 15 residues. Germline V lookup: CDR1 LNHDA, CDR2 SQIVND (reference sequence). CDR3 protein: CASGGTVPNTGELFF. For the CDR3, the DNA is TGTGCCAGTGGTGGGACAGTACCGAACACCGGGGAGCTGTTTTTT.

This chain links TRBV19 with TRBJ1-1; 8 bases line up with TRBD1. Looked up from germline, CDR1 is LNHDA and CDR2 is SQIVND (reference sequence). V was pared by 6 bases and J by 4 bases, with 13 bases of the junction left unmatched. The CDR3 extends over 16 amino acids. Here the CDR3 DNA reads TGTGCCAGTAGACACGCAAACAGGGGGATGAGCACTGAAGCTTTCTTT. This sequence encodes CASRHANRGMSTEAFF.

The chain joins TRBV7-9 to TRBJ1-3; no clear D. Germline loops: CDR1 SEHNR, CDR2 FQNEAQ (reference sequence). The CDR3 loop spans 15 amino acids. V shed 5 bases and J shed 0 bases, with 11 bases lying between them. The DNA for the CDR3 is TGTGCCAGCAGCCCCGGCGGGAGCTCTGGAAACACCATATATTTT. Protein: CASSPGGSSGNTIYF.

The V call is TRBV9, the J call TRBJ2-7; 9 bases line up with TRBD2. This CDR3 has 14 residues. CDR1 and CDR2 from the germline V gene are SGDLS and YYNGEE. The J segment lost 0 bases and the V segment lost 4 bases, leaving 2 bases of the junction unmatched. Written as DNA, the CDR3 is TGTGCCAGCAGCAAGACTAGCGGCTCCTACGAGCAGTACTTC. Translating gives CASSKTSGSYEQYF.

This clonotype was counted ten times or more. The J gene is TRBJ2-7, the V gene TRBV5-1; 8 nucleotides align to TRBD1. J gave up 3 bases and V 3 bases, and 8 bases lay outside the gene matches. Germline values: CDR1 SGHRS, CDR2 YFSETQ. The CDR3 spans 15 residues. CDR3 region: CASSSHAGGIYEQYF. The CDR3 nucleotides are TGCGCCAGCAGCTCGCATGCAGGGGGCATCTACGAGCAGTACTTC.

The chain carries TRBV7-4 and TRBJ2-7, with 7 bases that match TRBD2. The V and J ends lost 8 bases and 3 bases, in that order; junction bases with no gene match: 7. Germline CDR1 and CDR2: SGHVT and SQSDAQ. This CDR3 is 13 amino acids long. The CDR3 loop is CASWEGRGYEQYF. CDR3 bases: TGTGCCAGCTGGGAGGGAAGGGGCTACGAGCAGTACTTC.

The chain combines TRBV15 with TRBJ2-3; maybe TRBD2 (5 bases). V lost 5 bases to trimming and J lost 9 bases, with 9 bases between them. From germline, CDR1 is LNHNV and CDR2 YYDKDF (reference sequence). The CDR3 runs 11 residues. CDR3 amino acids: CATSPGGTQYF. CDR3 sequence (DNA): TGTGCCACCAGCCCAGGAGGCACGCAGTATTTT.

This clonotype was seen at least ten times. The V gene is TRBV11-2, the J gene TRBJ2-1, with 7 bases matching TRBD1. From germline, CDR1 is SGHAT and CDR2 FQNNGV. V gave up 1 base and J gave up 3 bases; unmatched junction bases: 9. CDR3 length: 17 amino acids. The CDR3 region has the DNA TGTGCCAGCAGCTTAGCGGGACAGATAATAAACTACAATGAGCAGTTCTTC. This sequence encodes CASSLAGQIINYNEQFF.

This clonotype appeared a few times. CDR3 sequence (DNA): TGTGCCAGCAAACAGACAGGGGGCTTATTTGGGGCCAACGTCCTGACTTTC. Residues: CASKQTGGLFGANVLTF. This chain joins TRBV2 and TRBJ2-6; the match to TRBD1 covers 10 bases. This CDR3 region has 17 residues. Germline assignment: CDR1 SNHLY and CDR2 FYNNEI. The V and J ends lost 7 bases and 3 bases, in that order; junction bases with no gene match: 9.

This clonotype was counted between two and nine times. The chain carries TRBV2 and TRBJ1-2; D gene ambiguous. Per germline, CDR1 SNHLY and CDR2 FYNNEI. This CDR3 region has 13 residues. Trimming left V 4 bases short and J 5 bases short, with 11 bases between. The CDR3, as DNA: TGTGCCAGCAGTGTGGGGTTACGATATGGCTACACCTTC. Protein: CASSVGLRYGYTF.

This clonotype was recorded a few times. The V gene is TRBV10-3, the J gene TRBJ2-5, with a weak D call TRBD2 (5 bases). V gave up 6 bases and J gave up 5 bases, with 13 bases separating them. The CDR3 length is 13 residues. The germline CDR1 and CDR2 sequences are ENHRY and SYGVKD. This chain's CDR3 is CAISEGGWETQYF. In DNA form, the CDR3 reads TGTGCCATCAGCGAGGGCGGGTGGGAGACCCAGTACTTC.

This clonotype was seen a few times. The chain links TRBV10-3 to TRBJ2-1; 11 bases fit TRBD2. Germline trimming cut 2 bases from V and 8 bases from J; bases unmatched to any gene: 5. Germline-derived CDR1 and CDR2 are ENHRY and SYGVKD. The CDR3 is made up of 15 amino acids. The CDR3 loop reads CAISETSGSIDEQFF. CDR3 nucleotide sequence: TGTGCCATCAGTGAGACTAGCGGGAGTATCGATGAGCAGTTCTTC.

The chain recombines TRBV7-2 with TRBJ1-2; D is uncertain. From germline, CDR1 is SGHTA and CDR2 FQGNSA. The ends were cut back, 1 base at V and 4 bases at J, with 7 bases in the middle. This CDR3 is 13 amino acids long. Here the CDR3 DNA reads TGTGCCAGCAGCTTAGAAGTGGGCTATGGCTACACCTTC. This gives the protein CASSLEVGYGYTF.

The chain couples TRBV9 to TRBJ1-6, with D possibly being TRBD1 (5 bases). The ends were cut back, 3 bases at V and 6 bases at J, with 10 bases in the middle. CDR3 size: 14 residues. Germline assignment: CDR1 SGDLS and CDR2 YYNGEE. As DNA, the CDR3 is TGTGCCAGCAGCGCAGTGGACATTAATTCACCCCTCCACTTT. Its translation is CASSAVDINSPLHF.

In this sample, this clonotype turned up many times. The V and J genes are TRBV19 and TRBJ2-7; 8 bases are a match to TRBD1. CDR1 is LNHDA, CDR2 SQIVND, per germline (reference sequence). Losses at the gene ends were 1 base for V and 0 bases for J; bases not matched to a gene: 5. CDR3 length: 16 amino acids. The DNA of the CDR3 is TGTGCCAGTAGTATAGGTAGGACAGGGCGCTCCTACGAGCAGTACTTC. Translation: CASSIGRTGRSYEQYF.

This chain joins TRBV7-9 and TRBJ1-6; D is ambiguous. The CDR3 sequence is 16 residues long. Trimming removed 5 bases from V and 8 bases from J, with 19 bases in between. The germline gives CDR1 SEHNR, CDR2 FQNEAQ (reference sequence). CDR3 loop: CASSRTREGCYSPLHF. The CDR3 coding sequence is TGTGCCAGCAGCCGGACTCGGGAAGGATGTTATTCACCCCTCCACTTT. The full variable domain, completed using reference TRBV7-9 and TRBJ1-6, is DTGVSQNPRHKITKRGQNVTFRCDPISEHNRLYWYRQTLGQGPEFLTYFQNEAQLEKSRLLSDRFSAERPKGSFSTLEIQRTEQGDSAMYLCASSRTREGCYSPLHFGNGTRLTVT.

The V and J genes are TRBV7-8 and TRBJ1-4, with a weak D call TRBD1 (6 bases). Germline V gene data show CDR1 as SGHVS and CDR2 as FQNEAQ. V was clipped by 7 bases and J by 5 bases, with 17 bases between them. The CDR3 spans 15 residues. Here the CDR3 reads CASKKRGQSNEKLFF. The CDR3 DNA sequence: TGTGCCAGCAAAAAGCGCGGACAGTCGAATGAAAAACTGTTTTTT. The whole variable domain, filled in from reference TRBV7-8 and TRBJ1-4, reads GAGVSQSPRYKVAKRGQDVALRCDPISGHVSLFWYQQALGQGPEFLTYFQNEAQLDKSGLPSDRFFAERPEGSVSTLKIQRTQQEDSAVYLCASKKRGQSNEKLFFGSGTQLSVL.

The genes are TRBV15 and TRBJ1-6; D gene ambiguous. Germline values: CDR1 LNHNV, CDR2 YYDKDF (reference sequence). The CDR3 contains 13 residues. V lost 3 bases and J lost 11, with 11 bases in between. The CDR3 DNA reads as TGTGCCACCAGCAGGACCGGGCCAACACCCCTCCACTTT. Encoded protein: CATSRTGPTPLHF. Based on the CDR3 plus reference TRBV15 and TRBJ1-6, the full variable domain is DAMVIQNPRYQVTQFGKPVTLSCSQTLNHNVMYWYQQKSSQAPKLLFHYYDKDFNNEADTPDNFQSRRPNTSFCFLDIRSPGLGDTAMYLCATSRTGPTPLHFGNGTRLTVT.

This clonotype was found a few times. Here the CDR3 reads CASSGGQGAYEQYF. CDR3 coding DNA: TGCGCCAGCAGCGGTGGACAGGGGGCCTACGAGCAGTACTTC. This chain connects TRBV5-1 to TRBJ2-7; TRBD1 aligns across 10 bases. Germline CDR1 and CDR2: SGHRS and YFSETQ. Trimming at V came to 4 bases and at J to 2 bases, leaving 3 bases not matched to a gene. The CDR3 contains 14 residues.

The rearrangement links TRBV10-1 to TRBJ2-1; no clear D. The CDR3 has 17 amino acids. Germline assignment: CDR1 WNHNN and CDR2 SYGVQD (reference sequence). The V end was cut by 4 bases, the J end by 0 bases, with 16 bases between. CDR3 in amino acids: CASSGRGSRSSYNEQFF. In DNA form, the CDR3 reads TGCGCCAGCAGTGGTCGTGGTAGCAGGAGCTCCTACAATGAGCAGTTCTTC.

A remark on this clonotype: A clone one base away is much larger, so this may be a read error. V gene TRBV12-3 or TRBV12-4 combines with J gene TRBJ2-5, with 8 bases fitting TRBD2. CDR3 length equals 14 residues. The CDR3 spells CAGRISGAQETQYF. In DNA, the CDR3 is TGTGCCGGCAGGATTAGCGGGGCCCAAGAGACCCAGTACTTC.

V and J are TRBV9 and TRBJ2-1, with 7 bases that match TRBD2. The CDR3 loop spans 15 amino acids. Losses at the gene ends were 3 bases for V and 0 bases for J; bases not matched to a gene: 3. Per germline, CDR1 SGDLS and CDR2 YYNGEE. CDR3: CASSASGNSYNEQFF. CDR3 nucleotide sequence: TGTGCCAGCAGCGCTAGCGGCAACTCCTACAATGAGCAGTTCTTC.

This clonotype appeared once. The chain links TRBV24-1 to TRBJ2-1; TRBD2 matches at 13 bases. V was pared by 4 bases and J by 0 bases, with 5 bases of the junction left unmatched. The CDR3 is 18 amino acids. Germline CDR1 and CDR2: KGHDR and SFDVKD. The CDR3 loop reads CATSDGLAGVNSYNEQFF. CDR3 coding DNA: TGTGCCACCAGTGACGGACTAGCGGGAGTTAACTCCTACAATGAGCAGTTCTTC.

This clonotype was seen at least ten times. This rearrangement joins TRBV7-9 to TRBJ2-5, with D perhaps given as TRBD1 or TRBD2 (6 bases each). V lost 1 base and J 2 bases, leaving 11 bases between the germline ends. The germline V gene has CDR1 SEHNR and CDR2 FQNEAQ (reference sequence). CDR3 size: 15 residues. This CDR3 is CASSLGGGRQETQYF. CDR3 bases: TGTGCCAGCAGCTTAGGTGGGGGGCGGCAAGAGACCCAGTACTTC.

This clonotype occurred many times. The rearrangement links TRBV12-3 or TRBV12-4 to TRBJ2-1; D is uncertain. V gave up 6 bases and J gave up 8 bases, with 14 bases separating them. This CDR3 has 13 residues. As DNA, the CDR3 is TGTGCCAGCAGATCTAACTATAACCATGAGCAGTTCTTC. The encoded protein is CASRSNYNHEQFF.

This clonotype has at least ten counts. The rearrangement uses TRBV3-1 and TRBJ1-6, with TRBD1 matching over 7 bases. The length of the CDR3 is 14 residues. V was pared by 3 bases and J by 7 bases, with 3 bases of the junction left unmatched. Germline loops: CDR1 LGHDT, CDR2 YNNKEL (reference sequence). CDR3 protein: CASSQGDRNSPLHF. In DNA form, the CDR3 reads TGTGCCAGCAGCCAGGGGGACAGAAATTCACCCCTCCACTTT. The whole variable domain, remainder taken from reference TRBV3-1 and TRBJ1-6, is DTAVSQTPKYLVTQMGNDKSIKCEQNLGHDTMYWYKQDSKKFLKIMFSYNNKELIINETVPNRFSPKSPDKAHLNLHINSLELGDSAVYFCASSQGDRNSPLHFGNGTRLTVT.

This clonotype was seen only a few times. This chain uses TRBV3-1 with TRBJ2-1; the match to TRBD2 covers 14 bases. The germline V gene has CDR1 LGHDT and CDR2 YNNKEL (reference sequence). The CDR3 sequence is 14 residues long. V shed 5 bases, J shed 9 bases, and the junction held 3 bases outside the gene matches. The CDR3 DNA reads TGTGCCAGCAGCTTTGGACTAGCGGGAGGTGAGCAGTTCTTC. It encodes CASSFGLAGGEQFF.

The chain is built from TRBV2 and TRBJ2-7; the D is unclear. The CDR3 has 16 amino acids. Trimming shortened V by 2 bases and J by 1 base, and 15 bases separated the two germline ends. CDR1 and CDR2 (germline): SNHLY, FYNNEI. The CDR3 spells CASSETPHLRSYEQYF. CDR3 DNA sequence: TGTGCCAGCAGTGAAACACCACACCTCCGATCCTACGAGCAGTACTTC.